This TCR beta chain emerged from a study of blood T cell repertoires in COVID-19. Study in general: Acute-phase and convalescent COVID-19 samples originated in the United States, Italy and Spain. T cells, B-cell-depleted T cells, or PBMCs provided the cDNA or gDNA that served as material.

As originally analysed: Counts of nucleated cells, estimated from reference gene primer amplification, were obtained. Profiling relied on immunoSEQ multiplex PCR, and the TCRdb table lists in-frame clones only, not all of them. V, J and clone size reflect that table, while D and trimming were determined from the DNA. The sample shows about 200,000 clones, less than 85% of them seen only once. The germline V gene encodes CDR1 LNHDA and CDR2 SQIVND (reference sequence). This CDR3 has 19 residues. V trimming: 0 bases; J trimming: 6 bases; junction bases outside the gene matches: 14. The TCR comes from a woman in her 70s with acute or convalescent COVID-19. The specimen was peripheral blood. V is TRBV19 and J is TRBJ2-1; 10 bases align to TRBD2. CDR3: CASSIDAPGSGRAGNEQFF. The CDR3 nucleotides read TGTGCCAGTAGTATAGATGCCCCGGGGAGCGGGAGGGCTGGCAATGAGCAGTTCTTC.